Sequencing of this T cell receptor beta chain was carried out in a study of OX40 agonist ivuxolimab in advanced cancers. Study-wide findings and caveats: Certain nonresponders likewise exhibited a low normalized T-cell clonal expansion.

V dropped 4 bases and J dropped 7; count of bases not matched to a gene: 6. In germline, CDR1 is SQVTM, CDR2 ANQGSEA. This CDR3 has 13 amino acids. A remark on this clone: Its antigen is undetermined.

The method was immunoSEQ multiplex PCR; TCRdb's version includes in-frame clones alone and lacks a portion of them. The data hold some 25,000 clones, with 73% observed a single time. The sequences come from CD4+ or CD8+ T cells sorted from blood, collected in a trial of the OX40 agonist ivuxolimab. J is TRBJ2-1 and V is TRBV29-1, with 8 bases aligning to TRBD1. The clonotype was recovered from an adult with an advanced solid tumor such as melanoma, head and neck, liver or kidney cancer. The CDR3 DNA follows: TGCAGCGTTGCAGGGGGCGGTGGGAATGAGCAGTTCTTC. It encodes CSVAGGGGNEQFF.